Here is one T cell receptor beta chain with its context. Its matching antigen is unknown. Primers: 60 Vbeta forward and 13 Jbeta reverse. Clones were sequenced by immunoSEQ multiplex PCR, and TCRdb holds only the in-frame ones, with some missing. Here the sample spans about 180,000 clones, more than 80% being singletons. Sampled while nominally healthy, donors likely had unrecorded immune exposures. The source of the sample is a study of cytomegalovirus exposure and HLA in healthy donors. The study, taken as a whole, reports: The study listed roughly 160 cytomegalovirus-associated TCR beta chains. When analyzed later, a missense DCLRE1C variant was found to be linked to TCR beta V- and J-gene trimming.

The sequenced sample was PBMCs. This clonotype was sampled from a woman younger than 35 in good health and CMV-seropositive.

The CDR3 sequence: CASSRTGTGLVNEQFF. For the CDR3, the DNA is TGCGCCAGCAGCCGAACGGGGACAGGGCTTGTCAATGAGCAGTTCTTC. The rearrangement joins TRBV4-3 to TRBJ2-1, with TRBD1 matching over 9 bases. The junction had 10 bases not matched to a gene; V was cut back by 4 bases and J by 6 bases. The CDR3 has 16 amino acids. Germline assignment: CDR1 LGHNA and CDR2 YSLEER.